Listed here are 3 T cell receptor beta chains from one sample, sequenced in a study of radiation and T cells in renal cell carcinoma (dated by TCRdb to about 2020). Library preparation was by the immunoSEQ multiplex PCR assay. As stored in TCRdb, this immuneACCESS dataset retains in-frame rearrangements with V and J assigned. A fraction of the clones does not appear; measured against another copy, unresolved V genes explain less than half of the discrepancy, and the remainder lacks a known reason. Counted in this sample were roughly 130,000 clones; 88% of them appeared once. Approximately 6% of the sample belongs to the ten largest clones. The time point label of this sample denotes: blood 2 weeks post-SBRT. The sample's treatment or condition label, in plain terms: 15 Gy SBRT to primary tumor, nephrectomy 4 weeks later. Sequences were derived from blood, sampled from a patient whose treatment included radiotherapy and nephrectomy. The origin of the receptors is a woman aged 70-85 years with renal cell carcinoma.

J is TRBJ2-3 and V is TRBV9; D not certain. The V end lost 0 bases, the J end lost 5 bases, and 4 bases lay between the germline ends. The CDR3 runs to 12 residues. Germline V gene data show CDR1 as SGDLS and CDR2 as YYNGEE. The CDR3 region has the DNA TGTGCCAGCAGCGTAGATCGAGATACGCAGTATTTT. This gives the protein CASSVDRDTQYF.

The J gene is TRBJ2-3, the V gene TRBV9; 10 bases match TRBD2. CDR1 and CDR2 from the germline V gene are SGDLS and YYNGEE. Unmatched junction bases numbered 7, after V lost 4 bases and J lost 5 bases. The length of the CDR3 is 15 residues. CDR3 sequence: CASSSTSGVGDTQYF. CDR3 coding DNA: TGTGCCAGCAGCTCTACTAGCGGGGTAGGAGATACGCAGTATTTT.

The V gene is TRBV6-5, the J gene TRBJ2-2; 9 nucleotides align to TRBD1. The length of the CDR3 is 15 residues. Per the germline V gene, CDR1 is MNHEY and CDR2 is SVGAGI. The V segment lost 2 bases and the J segment 3 bases; nucleotides outside the gene matches: 1. DNA of the CDR3: TGTGCCAGCAGTTACCGGGACAGGGACACCGGGGAGCTGTTTTTT. Amino acids: CASSYRDRDTGELFF.